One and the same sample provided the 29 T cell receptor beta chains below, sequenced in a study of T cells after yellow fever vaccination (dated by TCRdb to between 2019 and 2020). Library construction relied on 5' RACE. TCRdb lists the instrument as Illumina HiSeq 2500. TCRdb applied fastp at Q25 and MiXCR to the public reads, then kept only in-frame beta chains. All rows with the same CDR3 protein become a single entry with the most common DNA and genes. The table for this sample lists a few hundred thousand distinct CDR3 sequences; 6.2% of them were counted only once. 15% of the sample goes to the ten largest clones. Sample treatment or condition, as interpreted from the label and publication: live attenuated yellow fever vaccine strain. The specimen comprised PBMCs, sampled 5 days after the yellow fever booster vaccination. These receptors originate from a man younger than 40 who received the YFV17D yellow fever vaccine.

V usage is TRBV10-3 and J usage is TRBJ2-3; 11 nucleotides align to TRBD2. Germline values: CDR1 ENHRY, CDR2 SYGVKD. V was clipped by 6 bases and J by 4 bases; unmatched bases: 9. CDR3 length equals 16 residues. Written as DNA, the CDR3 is TGTGCCATCAGCGCCCAACTAGCGGGAGTAGCAGATACGCAGTATTTT. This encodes CAISAQLAGVADTQYF.

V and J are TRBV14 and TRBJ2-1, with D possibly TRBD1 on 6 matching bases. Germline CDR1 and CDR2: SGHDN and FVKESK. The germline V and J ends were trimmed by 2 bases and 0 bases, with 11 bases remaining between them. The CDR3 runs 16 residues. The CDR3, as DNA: TGTGCCAGCAGCCAATACAGGGCGAGCTCCTACAATGAGCAGTTCTTC. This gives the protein CASSQYRASSYNEQFF.

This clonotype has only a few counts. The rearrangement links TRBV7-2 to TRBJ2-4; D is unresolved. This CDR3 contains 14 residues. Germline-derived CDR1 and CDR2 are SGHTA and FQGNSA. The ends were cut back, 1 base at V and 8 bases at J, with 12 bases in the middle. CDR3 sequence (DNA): TGTGCCAGCAGCTTAGGCCCTCTCTTGGACATTCAGTACTTC. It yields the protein CASSLGPLLDIQYF.

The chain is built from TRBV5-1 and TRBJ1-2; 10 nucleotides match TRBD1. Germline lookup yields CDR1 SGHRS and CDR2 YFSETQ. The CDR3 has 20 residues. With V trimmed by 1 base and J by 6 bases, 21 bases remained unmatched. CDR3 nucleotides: TGCGCCAGCAGCTTGTCTGGGGCCGACATCCTTGACAGGGGGCGTCATGGCTACACCTTC. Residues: CASSLSGADILDRGRHGYTF. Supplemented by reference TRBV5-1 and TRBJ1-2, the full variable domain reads KAGVTQTPRYLIKTRGQQVTLSCSPISGHRSVSWYQQTPGQGLQFLFEYFSETQRNKGNFPGRFSGRQFSNSRSEMNVSTLELGDSALYLCASSLSGADILDRGRHGYTFGSGTRLTVV.

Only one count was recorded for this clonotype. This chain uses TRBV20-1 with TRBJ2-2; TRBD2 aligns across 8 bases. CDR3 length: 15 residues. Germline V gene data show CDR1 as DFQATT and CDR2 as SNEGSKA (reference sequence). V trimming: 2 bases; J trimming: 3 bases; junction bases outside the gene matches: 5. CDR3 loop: CSARLAGAHTGELFF. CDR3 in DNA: TGCAGTGCTAGACTAGCGGGTGCGCACACCGGGGAGCTGTTTTTT.

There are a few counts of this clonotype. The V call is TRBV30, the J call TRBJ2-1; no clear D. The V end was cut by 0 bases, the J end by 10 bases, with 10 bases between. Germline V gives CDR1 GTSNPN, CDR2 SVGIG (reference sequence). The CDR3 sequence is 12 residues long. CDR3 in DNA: TGTGCCTGGAGTGTAGTTGTCCAAGAGCAGTTCTTC. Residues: CAWSVVVQEQFF.

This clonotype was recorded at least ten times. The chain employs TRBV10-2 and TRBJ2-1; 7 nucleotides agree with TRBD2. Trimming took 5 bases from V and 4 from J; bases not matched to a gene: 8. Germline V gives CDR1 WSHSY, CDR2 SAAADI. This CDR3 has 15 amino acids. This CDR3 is CASSSTSPEYNEQFF. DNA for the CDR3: TGCGCCAGCAGTTCGACTAGCCCCGAGTACAATGAGCAGTTCTTC.

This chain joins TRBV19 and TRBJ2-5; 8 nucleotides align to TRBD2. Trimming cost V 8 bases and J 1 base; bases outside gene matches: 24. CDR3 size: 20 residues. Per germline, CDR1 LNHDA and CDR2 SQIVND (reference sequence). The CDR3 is CASSAGRMTGTRNGQETQYF. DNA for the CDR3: TGTGCCAGTTCCGCAGGAAGAATGACCGGGACTAGGAACGGCCAAGAGACCCAGTACTTC. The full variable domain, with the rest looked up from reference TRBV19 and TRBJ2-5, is DGGITQSPKYLFRKEGQNVTLSCEQNLNHDAMYWYRQDPGQGLRLIYYSQIVNDFQKGDIAEGYSVSREKKESFPLTVTSAQKNPTAFYLCASSAGRMTGTRNGQETQYFGPGTRLLVL.

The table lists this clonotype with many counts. The CDR3 region has the DNA TGCGCCAGCAGCGACGACAGGGGGGAAGAGACCCAGTACTTC. Protein sequence: CASSDDRGEETQYF. The rearrangement joins TRBV5-1 to TRBJ2-5; 9 nucleotides agree with TRBD1. The germline CDR1 and CDR2 sequences are SGHRS and YFSETQ. The CDR3 has 14 residues. The ends lost 4 bases at V and 3 bases at J; junction bases unmatched: 4.

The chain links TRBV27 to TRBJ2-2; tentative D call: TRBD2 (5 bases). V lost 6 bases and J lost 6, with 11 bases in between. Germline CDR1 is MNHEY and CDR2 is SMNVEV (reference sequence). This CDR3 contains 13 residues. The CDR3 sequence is CASRGVGAGELFF. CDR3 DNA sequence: TGTGCCAGCAGAGGAGTCGGGGCCGGGGAGCTGTTTTTT.

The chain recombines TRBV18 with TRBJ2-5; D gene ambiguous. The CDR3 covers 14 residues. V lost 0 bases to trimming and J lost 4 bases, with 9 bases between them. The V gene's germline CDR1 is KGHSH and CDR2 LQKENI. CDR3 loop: CASSPPSVGETQYF. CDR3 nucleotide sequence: TGTGCCAGCTCACCACCATCCGTTGGAGAGACCCAGTACTTC.

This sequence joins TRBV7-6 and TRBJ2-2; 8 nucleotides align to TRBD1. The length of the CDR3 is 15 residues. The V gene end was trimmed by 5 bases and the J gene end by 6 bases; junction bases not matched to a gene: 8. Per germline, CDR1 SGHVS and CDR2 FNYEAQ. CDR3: CASSGAGGRAGELFF. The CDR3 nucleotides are TGTGCCAGCAGCGGCGCAGGGGGCCGGGCCGGGGAGCTGTTTTTT.

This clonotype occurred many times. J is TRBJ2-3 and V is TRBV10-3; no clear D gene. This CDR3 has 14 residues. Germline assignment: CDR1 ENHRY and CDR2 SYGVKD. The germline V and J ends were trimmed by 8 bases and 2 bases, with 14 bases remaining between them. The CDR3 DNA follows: TGTGCCATCCGTTCCGGAGATTCCACAGATACGCAGTATTTT. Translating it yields CAIRSGDSTDTQYF.

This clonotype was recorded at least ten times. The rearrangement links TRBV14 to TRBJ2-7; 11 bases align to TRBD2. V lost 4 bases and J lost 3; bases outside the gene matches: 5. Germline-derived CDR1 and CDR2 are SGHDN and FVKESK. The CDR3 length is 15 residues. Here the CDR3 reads CASSRPGTSGYEQYF. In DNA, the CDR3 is TGTGCCAGCAGCCGCCCCGGGACTAGCGGCTACGAGCAGTACTTC.

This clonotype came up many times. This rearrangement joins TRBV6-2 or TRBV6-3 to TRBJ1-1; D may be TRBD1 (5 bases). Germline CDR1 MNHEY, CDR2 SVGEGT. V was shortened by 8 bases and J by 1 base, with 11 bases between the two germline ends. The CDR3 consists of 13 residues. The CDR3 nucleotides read TGTGCCAGCCCGGGGGTGGGGAACACTGAAGCTTTCTTT. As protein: CASPGVGNTEAFF.

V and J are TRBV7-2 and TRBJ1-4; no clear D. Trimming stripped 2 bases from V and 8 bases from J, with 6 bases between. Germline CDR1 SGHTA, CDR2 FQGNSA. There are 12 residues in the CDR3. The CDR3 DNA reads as TGTGCCAGCAGCTTACGGACCGAAAAACTGTTTTTT. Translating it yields CASSLRTEKLFF.

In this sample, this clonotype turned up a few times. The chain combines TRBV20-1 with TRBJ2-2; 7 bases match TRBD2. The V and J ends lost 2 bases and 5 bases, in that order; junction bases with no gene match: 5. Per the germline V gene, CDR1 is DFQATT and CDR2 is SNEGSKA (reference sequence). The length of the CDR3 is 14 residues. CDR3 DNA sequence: TGCAGTGCTAGACCTAGCGGCGGTACCGGGGAGCTGTTTTTT. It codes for CSARPSGGTGELFF.

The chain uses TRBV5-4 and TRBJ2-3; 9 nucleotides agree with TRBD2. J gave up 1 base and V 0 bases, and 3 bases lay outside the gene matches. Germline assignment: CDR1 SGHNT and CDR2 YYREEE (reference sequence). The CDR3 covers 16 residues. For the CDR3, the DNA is TGTGCCAGCAGCTTGGGTAGCGGGAGAGGCACAGATACGCAGTATTTT. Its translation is CASSLGSGRGTDTQYF.

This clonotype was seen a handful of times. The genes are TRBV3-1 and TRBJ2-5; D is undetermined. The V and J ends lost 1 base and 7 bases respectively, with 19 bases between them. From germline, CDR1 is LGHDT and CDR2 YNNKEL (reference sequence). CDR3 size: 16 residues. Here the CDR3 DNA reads TGTGCCAGCAGCCAAGGAGGAGCCCACAGAGGTTGGACCCAGTACTTC. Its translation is CASSQGGAHRGWTQYF.

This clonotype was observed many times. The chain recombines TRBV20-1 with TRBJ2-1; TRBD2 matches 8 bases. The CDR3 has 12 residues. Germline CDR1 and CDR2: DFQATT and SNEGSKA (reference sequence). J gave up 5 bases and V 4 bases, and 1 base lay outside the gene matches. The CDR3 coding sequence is TGCAGTGCTAATAGCGGGAACAATGAGCAGTTCTTC. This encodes CSANSGNNEQFF.

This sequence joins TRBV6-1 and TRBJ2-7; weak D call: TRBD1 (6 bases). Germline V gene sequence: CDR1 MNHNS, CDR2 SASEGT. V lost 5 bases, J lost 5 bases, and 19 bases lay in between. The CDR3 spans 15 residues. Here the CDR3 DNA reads TGTGCCAGCAGTCAAAACAGGGCAACGACCCACGAGCAGTACTTC. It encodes CASSQNRATTHEQYF.

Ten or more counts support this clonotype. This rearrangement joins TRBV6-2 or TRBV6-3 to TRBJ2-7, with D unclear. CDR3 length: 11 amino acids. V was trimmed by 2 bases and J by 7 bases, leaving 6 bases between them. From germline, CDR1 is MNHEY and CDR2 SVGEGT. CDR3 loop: CASSYRSEQYF. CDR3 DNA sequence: TGTGCCAGCAGTTACCGGTCGGAGCAGTACTTC.

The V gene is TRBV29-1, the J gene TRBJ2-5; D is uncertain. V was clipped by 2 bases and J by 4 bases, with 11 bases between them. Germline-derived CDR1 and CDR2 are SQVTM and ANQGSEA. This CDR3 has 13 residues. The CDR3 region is CSVERVWGETQYF. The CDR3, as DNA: TGCAGCGTTGAAAGGGTTTGGGGAGAGACCCAGTACTTC. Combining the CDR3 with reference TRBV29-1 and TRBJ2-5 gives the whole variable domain SAVISQKPSRDICQRGTSLTIQCQVDSQVTMMFWYRQQPGQSLTLIATANQGSEATYESGFVIDKFPISRPNLTFSTLTVSNMSPEDSSIYLCSVERVWGETQYFGPGTRLLVL.

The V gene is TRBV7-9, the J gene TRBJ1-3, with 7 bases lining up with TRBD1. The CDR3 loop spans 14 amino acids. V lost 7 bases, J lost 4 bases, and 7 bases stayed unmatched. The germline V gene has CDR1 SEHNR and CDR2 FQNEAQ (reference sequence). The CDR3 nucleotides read TGTGCCAGCACTCTTGGGACAGAGGGAAACACCATATATTTT. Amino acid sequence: CASTLGTEGNTIYF.

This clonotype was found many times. CDR3 in amino acids: CASSQKLAGGPDTQYF. The CDR3 DNA sequence: TGTGCCAGCAGCCAAAAACTAGCGGGAGGGCCAGATACGCAGTATTTT. The chain uses TRBV7-8 and TRBJ2-3, with TRBD2 identical over 13 bases. Germline CDR1 SGHVS, CDR2 FQNEAQ. CDR3 length equals 16 residues. With 5 bases clipped from V and 4 bases from J, the junction kept 6 bases outside the gene matches.

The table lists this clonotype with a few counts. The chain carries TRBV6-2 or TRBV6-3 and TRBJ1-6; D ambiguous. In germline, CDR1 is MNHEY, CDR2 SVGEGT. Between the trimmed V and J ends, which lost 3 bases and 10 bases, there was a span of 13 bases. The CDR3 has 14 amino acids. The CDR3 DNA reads TGTGCCAGCAGTTATCGGGCCGTCGGGTCACCCCTCCACTTT. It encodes CASSYRAVGSPLHF.

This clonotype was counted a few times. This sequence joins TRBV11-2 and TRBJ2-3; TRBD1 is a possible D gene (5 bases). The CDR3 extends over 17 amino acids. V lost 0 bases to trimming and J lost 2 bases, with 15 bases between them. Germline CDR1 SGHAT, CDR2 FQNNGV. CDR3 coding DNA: TGTGCCAGCAGCTTAGAAGGGGCAGTTTTTAACACAGATACGCAGTATTTT. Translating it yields CASSLEGAVFNTDTQYF.

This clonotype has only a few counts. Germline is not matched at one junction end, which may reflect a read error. CDR3 DNA: TGTGCCAGCAGAGAAGGAGGCAGCAATCAGCCCCAGCATTTT. It is translated as CASREGGSNQPQHF. The chain joins TRBV6-1 to TRBJ1-5; D gene ambiguous. Per the germline V gene, CDR1 is MNHNS and CDR2 is SASEGT. This CDR3 region has 14 residues.

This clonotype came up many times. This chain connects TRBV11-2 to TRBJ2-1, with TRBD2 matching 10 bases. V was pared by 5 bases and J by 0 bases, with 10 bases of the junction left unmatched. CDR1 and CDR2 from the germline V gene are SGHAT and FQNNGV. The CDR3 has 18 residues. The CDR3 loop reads CASSLGWTSGYSYNEQFF. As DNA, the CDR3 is TGTGCCAGCAGCCTCGGCTGGACTAGCGGCTACTCCTACAATGAGCAGTTCTTC.